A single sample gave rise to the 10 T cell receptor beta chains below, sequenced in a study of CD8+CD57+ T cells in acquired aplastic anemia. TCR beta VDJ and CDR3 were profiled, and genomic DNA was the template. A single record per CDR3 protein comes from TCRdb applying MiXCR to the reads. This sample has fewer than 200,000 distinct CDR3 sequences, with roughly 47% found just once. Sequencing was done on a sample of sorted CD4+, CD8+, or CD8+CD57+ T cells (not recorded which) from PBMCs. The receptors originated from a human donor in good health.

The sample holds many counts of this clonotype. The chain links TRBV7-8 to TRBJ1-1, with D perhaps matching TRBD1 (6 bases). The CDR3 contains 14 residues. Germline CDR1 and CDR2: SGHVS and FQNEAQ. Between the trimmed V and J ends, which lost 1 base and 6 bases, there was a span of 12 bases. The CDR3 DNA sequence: TGTGCCAGCAGCTTAGGGGTCAGGGGCTCTGAAGCTTTCTTT. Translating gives CASSLGVRGSEAFF.

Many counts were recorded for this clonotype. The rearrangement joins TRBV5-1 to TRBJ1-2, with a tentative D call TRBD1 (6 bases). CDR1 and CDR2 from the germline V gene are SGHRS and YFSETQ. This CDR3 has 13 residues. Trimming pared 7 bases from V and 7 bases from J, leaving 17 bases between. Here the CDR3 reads CASSEMGGAGYTF. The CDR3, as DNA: TGCGCCAGCTCCGAAATGGGGGGGGCTGGCTACACCTTC.

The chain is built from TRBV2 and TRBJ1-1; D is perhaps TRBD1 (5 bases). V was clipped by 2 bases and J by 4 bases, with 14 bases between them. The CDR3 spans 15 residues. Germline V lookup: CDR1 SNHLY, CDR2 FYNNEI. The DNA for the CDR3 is TGTGCCAGCAGTGAAATATTAGGGGCGGGCACTGAAGCTTTCTTT. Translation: CASSEILGAGTEAFF.

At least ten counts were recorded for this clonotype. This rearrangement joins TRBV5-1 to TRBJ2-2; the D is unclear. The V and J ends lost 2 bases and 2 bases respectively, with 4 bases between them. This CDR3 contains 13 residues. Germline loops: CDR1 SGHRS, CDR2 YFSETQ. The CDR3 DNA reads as TGCGCCAGCAGCTTCGTTAACACCGGGGAGCTGTTTTTT. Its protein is CASSFVNTGELFF.

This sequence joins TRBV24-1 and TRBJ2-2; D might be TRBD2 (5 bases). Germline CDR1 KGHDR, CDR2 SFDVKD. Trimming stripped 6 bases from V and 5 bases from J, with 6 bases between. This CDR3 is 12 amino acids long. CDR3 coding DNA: TGTGCCACCAGTAGCGGAACCGGGGAGCTGTTTTTT. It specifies CATSSGTGELFF.

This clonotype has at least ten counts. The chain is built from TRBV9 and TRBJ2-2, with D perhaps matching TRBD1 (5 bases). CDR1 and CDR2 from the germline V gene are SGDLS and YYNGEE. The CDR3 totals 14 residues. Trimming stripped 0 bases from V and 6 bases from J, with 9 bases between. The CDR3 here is CASSVGGDSGELFF. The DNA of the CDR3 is TGTGCCAGCAGCGTAGGGGGCGACTCCGGGGAGCTGTTTTTT.

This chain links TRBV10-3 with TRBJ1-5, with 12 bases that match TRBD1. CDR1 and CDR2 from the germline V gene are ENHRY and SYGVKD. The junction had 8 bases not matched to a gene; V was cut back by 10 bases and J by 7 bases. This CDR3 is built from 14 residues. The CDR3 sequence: CASRGTGGEQPQHF. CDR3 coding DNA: TGTGCCAGCAGGGGGACAGGGGGCGAACAGCCCCAGCATTTT.

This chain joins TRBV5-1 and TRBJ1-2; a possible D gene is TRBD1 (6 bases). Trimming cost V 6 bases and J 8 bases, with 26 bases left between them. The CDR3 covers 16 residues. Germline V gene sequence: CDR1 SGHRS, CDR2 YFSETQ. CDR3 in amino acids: CASTPEGAGASGGYTF. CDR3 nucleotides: TGCGCCAGCACCCCGGAAGGGGCAGGGGCTTCTGGAGGCTACACCTTC.

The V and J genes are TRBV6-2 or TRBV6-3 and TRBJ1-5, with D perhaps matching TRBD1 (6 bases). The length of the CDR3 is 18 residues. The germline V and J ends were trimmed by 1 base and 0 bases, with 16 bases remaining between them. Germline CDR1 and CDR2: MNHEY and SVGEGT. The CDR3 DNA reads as TGTGCCAGCAGTTACTACGGGGGCAGCGTAAATAGCAATCAGCCCCAGCATTTT. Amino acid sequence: CASSYYGGSVNSNQPQHF.

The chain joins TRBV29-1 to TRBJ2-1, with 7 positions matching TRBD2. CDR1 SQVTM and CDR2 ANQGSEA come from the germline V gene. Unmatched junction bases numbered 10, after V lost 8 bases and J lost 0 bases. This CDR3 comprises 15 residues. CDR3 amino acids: CSLAGDLSSYNEQFF. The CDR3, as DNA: TGCAGCCTTGCGGGGGACTTGAGCTCCTACAATGAGCAGTTCTTC.